This T cell receptor (beta chain) was found in a study of beta chain features in type 1 diabetes. Across the whole study: Similarity in age, gender and cell yields was seen between patients and healthy donors. Study results and limitations: TCRB repertoires of naive, central memory and Treg cells appeared more similar among patients than among healthy donors.

Points on this clone: What it binds is unknown.

cDNA synthesis used the whole RNA isolate, giving expressed TCRB sequences. Clones were read by immunoSEQ multiplex PCR, and TCRdb kept only the in-frame ones, dropping some. Of 350,000 to 400,000 clones listed, about 15% are singletons. J lost 3 bases, V lost 5 bases, and 18 bases had no gene match. Germline V gene sequence: CDR1 SEHNR, CDR2 FQNEAQ (reference sequence). CDR3 length: 18 amino acids. Purities over 98% were achieved in all sorted populations. Material for sequencing was naive CD4+ T cells from blood. The gene calls are TRBV7-9 and TRBJ2-7, with 8 bases that match TRBD1. This sequence was found in a woman aged 18-29 years in good health. In DNA, the CDR3 is TGTGCCAGCAGCATTAGGAGGGGGCCGACAGGGGCCAGCTACGAGCAGTACTTC. Translated, it gives CASSIRRGPTGASYEQYF.